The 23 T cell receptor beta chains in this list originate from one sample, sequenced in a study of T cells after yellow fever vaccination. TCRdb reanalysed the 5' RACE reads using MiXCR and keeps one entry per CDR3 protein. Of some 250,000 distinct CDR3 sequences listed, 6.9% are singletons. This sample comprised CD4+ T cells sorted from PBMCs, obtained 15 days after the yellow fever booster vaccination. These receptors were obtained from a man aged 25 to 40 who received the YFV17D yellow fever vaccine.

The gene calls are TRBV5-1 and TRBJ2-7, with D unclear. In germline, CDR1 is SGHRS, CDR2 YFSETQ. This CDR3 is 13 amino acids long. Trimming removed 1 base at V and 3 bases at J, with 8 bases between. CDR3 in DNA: TGCGCCAGCAGCTTGAGTCAAATCTACGAGCAGTACTTC. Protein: CASSLSQIYEQYF.

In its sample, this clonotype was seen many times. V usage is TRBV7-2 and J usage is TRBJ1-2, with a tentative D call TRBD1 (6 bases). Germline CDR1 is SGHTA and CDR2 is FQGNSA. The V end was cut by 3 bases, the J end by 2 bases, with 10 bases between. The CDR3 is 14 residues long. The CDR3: CASSFSDRNYGYTF. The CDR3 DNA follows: TGTGCCAGCAGCTTTTCGGACAGAAACTATGGCTACACCTTC.

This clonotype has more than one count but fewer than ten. The CDR3 nucleotides read TGTGCCGACAAGAGAGGACTGGGCACTGAAGCTTTCTTT. It translates to CADKRGLGTEAFF. V usage is TRBV2 and J usage is TRBJ1-1; no reliable D call. In germline, CDR1 is SNHLY, CDR2 FYNNEI. The CDR3 totals 13 residues. The V and J ends lost 11 bases and 4 bases respectively, with 17 bases between them.

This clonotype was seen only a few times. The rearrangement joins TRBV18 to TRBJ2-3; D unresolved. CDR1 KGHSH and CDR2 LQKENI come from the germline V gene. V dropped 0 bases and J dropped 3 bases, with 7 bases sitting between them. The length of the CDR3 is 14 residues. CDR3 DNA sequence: TGTGCCAGCTCACCACCGGCTAAGACAGATACGCAGTATTTT. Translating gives CASSPPAKTDTQYF.

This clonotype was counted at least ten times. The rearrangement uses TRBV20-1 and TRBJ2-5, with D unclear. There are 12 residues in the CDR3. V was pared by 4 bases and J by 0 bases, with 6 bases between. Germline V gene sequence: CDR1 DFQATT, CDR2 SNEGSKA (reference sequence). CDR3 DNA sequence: TGCAGTGCTACAGACTACCAAGAGACCCAGTACTTC. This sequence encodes CSATDYQETQYF.

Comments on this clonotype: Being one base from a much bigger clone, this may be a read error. The CDR3 spells CASSLERAANEQYF. In DNA form, the CDR3 reads TGTGCCAGCAGCTTAGAGCGGGCCGCCAACGAGCAGTACTTC. The chain has TRBV7-6 and TRBJ2-7; maybe TRBD2 (6 bases). The CDR3 consists of 14 residues. Germline CDR1 reads SGHVS; CDR2 reads FNYEAQ. V dropped 1 base and J dropped 5 bases, with 12 bases sitting between them.

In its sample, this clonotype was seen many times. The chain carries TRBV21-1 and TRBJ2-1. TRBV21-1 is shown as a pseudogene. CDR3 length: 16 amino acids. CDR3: CASSKATGGSYNEQFF. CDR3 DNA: TGTGCCAGCAGCAAAGCGACAGGGGGCTCCTACAATGAGCAGTTCTTC.

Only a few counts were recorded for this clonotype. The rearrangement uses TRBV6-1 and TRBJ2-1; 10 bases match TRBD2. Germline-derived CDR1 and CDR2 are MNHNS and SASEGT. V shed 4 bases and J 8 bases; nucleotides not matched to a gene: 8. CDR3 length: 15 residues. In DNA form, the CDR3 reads TGTGCCAGCAGTGTTAGCGGGAGGTGGTCCGATGAGCAGTTCTTC. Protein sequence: CASSVSGRWSDEQFF.

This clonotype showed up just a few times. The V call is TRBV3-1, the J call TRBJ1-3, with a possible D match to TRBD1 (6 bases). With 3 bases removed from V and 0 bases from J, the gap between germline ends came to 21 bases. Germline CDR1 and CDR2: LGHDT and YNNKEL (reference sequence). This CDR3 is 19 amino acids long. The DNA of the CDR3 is TGTGCCAGCAGCCAGGAACCGGGACACCTGAGGGCCTCTGGAAACACCATATATTTT. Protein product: CASSQEPGHLRASGNTIYF.

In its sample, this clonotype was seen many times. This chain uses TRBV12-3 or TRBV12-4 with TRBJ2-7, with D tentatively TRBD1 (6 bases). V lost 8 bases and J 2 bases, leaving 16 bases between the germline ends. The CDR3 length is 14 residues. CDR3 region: CASSDYRETYEQYF. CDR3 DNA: TGTGCCAGCTCCGACTACAGGGAGACCTACGAGCAGTACTTC.

In nucleotides, the CDR3 is TGTGCCAGCAGCTCCACCCTACGAGAGACCCAGTACTTC. Translating gives CASSSTLRETQYF. The gene calls are TRBV5-4 and TRBJ2-5; D gene unclear. Germline V gives CDR1 SGHNT, CDR2 YYREEE (reference sequence). Between the trimmed V and J ends, which lost 3 bases and 4 bases, there was a span of 10 bases. CDR3 length: 13 residues.

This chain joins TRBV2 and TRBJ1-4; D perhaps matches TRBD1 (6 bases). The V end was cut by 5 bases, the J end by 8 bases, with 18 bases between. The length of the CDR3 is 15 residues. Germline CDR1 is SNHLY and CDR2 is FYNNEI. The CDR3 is CASSPSGTLGEKLFF. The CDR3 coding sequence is TGTGCCAGCAGTCCCTCCGGGACATTGGGCGAAAAACTGTTTTTT.

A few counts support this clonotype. CDR3 DNA sequence: TGTGCCAGCAGCCCGAGGGAGTTGCATCAGCCCCAGCATTTT. It specifies CASSPRELHQPQHF. The V gene is TRBV5-5, the J gene TRBJ1-5; D is uncertain. The V gene's germline CDR1 is SGHKS and CDR2 YYEKEE (reference sequence). V was shortened by 4 bases and J by 5 bases, with 13 bases between the two germline ends. This CDR3 contains 14 residues.

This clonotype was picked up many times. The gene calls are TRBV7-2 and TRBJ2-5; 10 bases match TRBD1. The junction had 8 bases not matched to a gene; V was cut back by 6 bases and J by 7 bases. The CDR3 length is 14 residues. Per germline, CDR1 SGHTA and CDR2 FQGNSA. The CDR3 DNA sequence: TGTGCCAGCAGTCTCCGGGACAGGGGTGTGACCCAGTACTTC. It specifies CASSLRDRGVTQYF.

CDR3 protein: CASKERAGELFF. The DNA of the CDR3 is TGTGCCAGTAAAGAAAGGGCAGGGGAGCTGTTTTTT. This sequence joins TRBV19 and TRBJ2-2, with D unresolved. V lost 7 bases and J 8 bases, leaving 11 bases between the germline ends. The CDR3 consists of 12 residues. Germline loops: CDR1 LNHDA, CDR2 SQIVND (reference sequence).

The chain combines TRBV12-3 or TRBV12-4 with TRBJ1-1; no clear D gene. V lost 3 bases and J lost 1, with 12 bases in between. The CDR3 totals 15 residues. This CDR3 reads CASSFPFGGNTEAFF. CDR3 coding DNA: TGTGCCAGCAGTTTTCCCTTTGGAGGGAACACTGAAGCTTTCTTT.

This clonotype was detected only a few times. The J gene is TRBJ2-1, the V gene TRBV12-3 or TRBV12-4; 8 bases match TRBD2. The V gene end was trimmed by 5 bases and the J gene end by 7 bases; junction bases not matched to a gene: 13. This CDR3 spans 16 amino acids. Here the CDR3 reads CASSPVAGIGWNEQFF. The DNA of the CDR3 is TGTGCCAGCAGTCCCGTAGCGGGGATTGGGTGGAATGAGCAGTTCTTC.

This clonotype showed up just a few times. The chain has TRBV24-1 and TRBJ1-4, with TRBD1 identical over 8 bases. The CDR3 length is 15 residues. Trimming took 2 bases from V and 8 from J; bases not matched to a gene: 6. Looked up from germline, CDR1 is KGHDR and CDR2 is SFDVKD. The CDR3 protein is CATSDSGTGSEKLFF. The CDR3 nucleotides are TGTGCCACCAGTGATTCCGGGACAGGATCCGAAAAACTGTTTTTT.

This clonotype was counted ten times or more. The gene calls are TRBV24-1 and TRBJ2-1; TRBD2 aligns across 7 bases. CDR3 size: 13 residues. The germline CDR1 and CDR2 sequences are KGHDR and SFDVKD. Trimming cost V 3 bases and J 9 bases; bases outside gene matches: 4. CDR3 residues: CATSDPTSPEQFF. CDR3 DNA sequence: TGTGCCACCAGTGATCCGACTAGCCCTGAGCAGTTCTTC.

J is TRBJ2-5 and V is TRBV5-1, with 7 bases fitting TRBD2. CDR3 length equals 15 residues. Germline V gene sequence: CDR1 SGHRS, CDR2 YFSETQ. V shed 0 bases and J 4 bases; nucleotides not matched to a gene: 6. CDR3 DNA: TGCGCCAGCAGCTTGGAAGGACTAGGAGCAGAGACCCAGTACTTC. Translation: CASSLEGLGAETQYF.

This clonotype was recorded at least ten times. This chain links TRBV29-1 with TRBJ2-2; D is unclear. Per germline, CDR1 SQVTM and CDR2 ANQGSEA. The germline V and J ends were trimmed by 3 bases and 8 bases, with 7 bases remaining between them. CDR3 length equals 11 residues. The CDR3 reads CSVENGGELFF. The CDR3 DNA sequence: TGCAGCGTTGAGAACGGGGGGGAGCTGTTTTTT.

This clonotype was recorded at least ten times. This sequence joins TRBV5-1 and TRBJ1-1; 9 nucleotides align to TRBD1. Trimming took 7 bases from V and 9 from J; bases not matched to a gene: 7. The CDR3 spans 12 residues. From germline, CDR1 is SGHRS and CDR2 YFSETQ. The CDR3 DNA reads TGCGCCAGCTTTGGACAGGGGTACCAAGCTTTCTTT. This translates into CASFGQGYQAFF. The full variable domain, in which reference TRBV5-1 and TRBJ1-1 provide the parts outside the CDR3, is KAGVTQTPRYLIKTRGQQVTLSCSPISGHRSVSWYQQTPGQGLQFLFEYFSETQRNKGNFPGRFSGRQFSNSRSEMNVSTLELGDSALYLCASFGQGYQAFFGQGTRLTVV.

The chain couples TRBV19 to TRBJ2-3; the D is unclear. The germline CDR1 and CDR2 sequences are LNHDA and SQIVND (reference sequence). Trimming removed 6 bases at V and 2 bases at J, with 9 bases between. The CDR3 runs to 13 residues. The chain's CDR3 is CASRLPPTDTQYF. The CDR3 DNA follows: TGTGCCAGTAGGCTTCCCCCCACAGATACGCAGTATTTT. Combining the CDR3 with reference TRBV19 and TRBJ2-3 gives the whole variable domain DGGITQSPKYLFRKEGQNVTLSCEQNLNHDAMYWYRQDPGQGLRLIYYSQIVNDFQKGDIAEGYSVSREKKESFPLTVTSAQKNPTAFYLCASRLPPTDTQYFGPGTRLTVL.